The sequence of this TCR beta chain was determined in a study of T-cell memory formation after mild COVID-19. Points from the study as a whole: Researchers report contracting CD4+ clones mostly in CM and EM, with CD8+ clones in EMRA. Balance between CD4 and CD8 was seen in clones contracting day 15 to 85, and a CD4+ lean was seen in later expanders.

UMIs and sample barcodes were carried by the TCR alpha and TCR beta cDNA libraries that 5'RACE produced using constant-segment primers. MiXCR was run by TCRdb on the 5' RACE reads, yielding one entry per CDR3 protein. The repertoire consists of 150,000 or so distinct CDR3 sequences, with around 13% occurring once and the leading ten covering about 14%. For this clonotype: What it binds is not known.

V lost 1 base, J lost 3 bases, and 14 bases lay in between. Germline CDR1 reads SGHRS; CDR2 reads YFSETQ. The CDR3 is made up of 16 amino acids. The rearrangement joins TRBV5-1 to TRBJ2-1, with D possibly being TRBD2 (7 bases). Sequences were obtained from PBMCs or a T cell subset sorted from them (not recorded which). This clonotype was sampled from an adult woman who had mild COVID-19 (a few samples of this study predate the infection). Cell type and time point are not known. This CDR3 is CASSLLGGGNYNEQFF. Written as DNA, the CDR3 is TGCGCCAGCAGCTTGTTAGGCGGGGGCAACTACAATGAGCAGTTCTTC.